These 22 T cell receptor beta chains share one sample of origin, sequenced in a study of identical twins. Using its own MiXCR run on the 5' RACE reads, TCRdb lists one record per CDR3 protein. The sample lists about 330,000 distinct CDR3 sequences; 10% to 15% were seen once. In addition, the sample was reused for a study of yellow fever vaccine responses in identical twins.

The specimen was CD8+ T cells sorted from blood. These receptors all stem from a woman under 30 in good health.

The V and J genes are TRBV5-1 and TRBJ2-2; D possibly corresponds to TRBD2 (6 bases). Germline values: CDR1 SGHRS, CDR2 YFSETQ. V gave up 4 bases and J gave up 0 bases, with 22 bases separating them. This CDR3 spans 19 amino acids. CDR3 loop: CASSPPWGDGGANTGELFF. Here the CDR3 DNA reads TGCGCCAGCAGCCCGCCCTGGGGCGACGGCGGGGCGAACACCGGGGAGCTGTTTTTT.

This chain's CDR3 is CASSVGPGAYNEQFF. CDR3 in DNA: TGTGCCAGCAGCGTCGGACCCGGGGCCTACAATGAGCAGTTCTTC. The V and J genes are TRBV9 and TRBJ2-1, with D maybe TRBD2 (5 bases). The V and J ends lost 2 bases and 2 bases respectively, with 11 bases between them. The CDR3 covers 15 residues. Looked up from germline, CDR1 is SGDLS and CDR2 is YYNGEE.

This clonotype has just a few counts. This rearrangement joins TRBV7-9 to TRBJ1-1; a weak D match, TRBD1 (6 bases). The V gene lost 3 bases and the J gene lost 1 base, with 12 bases spanning the gap. Germline V gene lookup returns CDR1 SEHNR and CDR2 FQNEAQ (reference sequence). The CDR3 runs to 15 residues. The CDR3 DNA reads as TGTGCCAGCAGCTTCTGGACAGCGTCGAACACTGAAGCTTTCTTT. It is translated as CASSFWTASNTEAFF.

This clonotype came up a few times. V and J are TRBV4-2 and TRBJ2-3, with 7 bases fitting TRBD2. V was pared by 3 bases and J by 4 bases, with 7 bases of the junction left unmatched. The CDR3 has 15 amino acids. Germline CDR1 is LGHNA and CDR2 is YNFKEQ. The CDR3 DNA reads as TGTGCCAGCAGCCAGACGACTAGCAGGGCAGATACGCAGTATTTT. Encoded protein: CASSQTTSRADTQYF.

The rearrangement uses TRBV27 and TRBJ2-7, with D hard to call. V dropped 0 bases and J dropped 6 bases, with 12 bases sitting between them. The germline gives CDR1 MNHEY, CDR2 SMNVEV (reference sequence). The CDR3 runs 14 residues. The CDR3 DNA sequence: TGTGCCAGCAGTTTATCTCGCGCCCTACGCGAGCAGTACTTC. It is translated as CASSLSRALREQYF.

The chain couples TRBV11-2 to TRBJ2-3; 10 bases fit TRBD1. Germline values: CDR1 SGHAT, CDR2 FQNNGV. The CDR3 consists of 15 residues. The junction had 8 bases not matched to a gene; V was cut back by 7 bases and J by 4 bases. CDR3 in amino acids: CASTRTGGIADTQYF. CDR3 DNA: TGTGCCAGCACCCGGACAGGGGGTATCGCAGATACGCAGTATTTT.

This clonotype was seen a few times. The gene calls are TRBV7-8 and TRBJ1-4; TRBD1 aligns across 10 bases. In germline, CDR1 is SGHVS, CDR2 FQNEAQ. V was pared by 6 bases and J by 8 bases, with 6 bases of the junction left unmatched. This CDR3 comprises 14 residues. In DNA form, the CDR3 reads TGTGCCAGCAGGGAGGGACAGGGGTCGGAAAAACTGTTTTTT. This gives the protein CASREGQGSEKLFF.

The chain recombines TRBV7-9 with TRBJ2-7, with D perhaps matching TRBD2 (6 bases). Per the germline V gene, CDR1 is SEHNR and CDR2 is FQNEAQ (reference sequence). The CDR3 sequence is 14 residues long. The ends were cut back, 3 bases at V and 3 bases at J, with 12 bases in the middle. The CDR3 reads CASSLLGGNYEQYV. CDR3 DNA: TGTGCCAGCAGCTTGCTGGGGGGTAACTACGAGCAGTACGTC.

This clonotype came up many times. The chain recombines TRBV5-1 with TRBJ2-7, with a weak D call TRBD1 (5 bases). Germline loops: CDR1 SGHRS, CDR2 YFSETQ. The CDR3 consists of 13 residues. V lost 3 bases, J lost 3 bases, and 10 bases lay in between. Here the CDR3 DNA reads TGCGCCAGCAGCTGGGAAACAGGCTACGAGCAGTACTTC. This sequence encodes CASSWETGYEQYF.

This sequence joins TRBV4-1 and TRBJ2-1, with a possible D match to TRBD2 (5 bases). The V end was cut by 0 bases, the J end by 8 bases, with 14 bases between. The CDR3 sequence is 15 residues long. Germline V CDR1 and CDR2: MGHRA, YSYEKL. The CDR3 region has the DNA TGCGCCAGCAGCCAAGATCGTGTCCTCGGGGATGAGCAGTTCTTC. Translation: CASSQDRVLGDEQFF.

This clonotype was seen a few times. This chain links TRBV12-3 or TRBV12-4 with TRBJ2-3; maybe TRBD2 (6 bases). The CDR3 runs 13 residues. V gave up 3 bases and J gave up 12 bases, with 16 bases separating them. CDR3 in amino acids: CASSLAPDYAQYF. The CDR3 nucleotides are TGTGCCAGCAGTTTGGCCCCGGACTACGCACAGTATTTT.

Points on this clonotype: Relative to the germline gene, one junction end is altered; a read error may explain this. The rearrangement uses TRBV5-1 and TRBJ2-5; 7 bases fit TRBD2. CDR3 size: 15 residues. CDR1 SGHRS and CDR2 YFSETQ come from the germline V gene. The CDR3 loop reads CASSLEAGLQETLYF. CDR3 bases: TGCGCCAGCAGCTTGGAGGCGGGACTACAAGAGACCCTGTACTTC.

The chain joins TRBV28 to TRBJ2-7; D perhaps matches TRBD1 (5 bases). Trimming took 6 bases from V and 5 from J, leaving 14 bases between them. There are 13 residues in the CDR3. Germline CDR1 is MDHEN and CDR2 is SYDVKM. DNA of the CDR3: TGTGCCAGCAGGTTGGACATAGGGGACGAGCAGTACTTC. Translating gives CASRLDIGDEQYF.

This clonotype was observed at least ten times. The chain has TRBV4-1 and TRBJ2-1; 7 bases match TRBD2. This CDR3 contains 16 residues. The V gene end was trimmed by 3 bases and the J gene end by 0 bases; junction bases not matched to a gene: 5. The V gene's germline CDR1 is MGHRA and CDR2 YSYEKL. The CDR3 region is CASSHQAGSSYNEQFF. In DNA form, the CDR3 reads TGCGCCAGCAGCCACCAAGCGGGGAGCTCCTACAATGAGCAGTTCTTC.

V gene TRBV28 combines with J gene TRBJ2-1; D is uncertain. The CDR3 has 17 amino acids. Deletions cut 6 bases from V and 5 bases from J, with 23 bases between. CDR1 is MDHEN, CDR2 SYDVKM, per germline. This CDR3 is CASRRSAGWVLDNEQFF. The CDR3 DNA sequence: TGTGCCAGCAGACGTTCCGCCGGTTGGGTTTTAGACAATGAGCAGTTCTTC.

Written as DNA, the CDR3 is TGTGCCAGCAATCCAGGTGGGTTCGACACTGAAGCTTTCTTT. Translating it yields CASNPGGFDTEAFF. The genes are TRBV6-1 and TRBJ1-1; D is ambiguous. Germline V lookup: CDR1 MNHNS, CDR2 SASEGT. The CDR3 is made up of 14 amino acids. Trimming shortened V by 7 bases and J by 3 bases, and 15 bases separated the two germline ends.

This clonotype has a handful of counts. The chain employs TRBV5-5 and TRBJ2-3, with D perhaps given as TRBD1 or TRBD2 (5 bases each). CDR3 length: 17 amino acids. Germline V CDR1 and CDR2: SGHKS, YYEKEE (reference sequence). The V end was cut by 0 bases, the J end by 1 base, with 15 bases between. CDR3 coding DNA: TGTGCCAGCAGCTTGGATAGGGACGCCTATCGCACAGATACGCAGTATTTT. The encoded protein is CASSLDRDAYRTDTQYF. Full variable domain (missing parts from reference TRBV5-5 and TRBJ2-3): DAGVTQSPTHLIKTRGQQVTLRCSPISGHKSVSWYQQVLGQGPQFIFQYYEKEERGRGNFPDRFSARQFPNYSSELNVNALLLGDSALYLCASSLDRDAYRTDTQYFGPGTRLTVL.

The sample holds a few counts of this clonotype. The rearrangement links TRBV20-1 to TRBJ2-7; tentative D call: TRBD1 (5 bases). The CDR3 is 14 amino acids. Between the trimmed V and J ends, which lost 6 bases and 2 bases, there was a span of 17 bases. Germline CDR1 and CDR2: DFQATT and SNEGSKA (reference sequence). The CDR3 here is CSALGLDIPYEQYF. CDR3 DNA: TGCAGTGCCCTAGGATTGGACATACCCTACGAGCAGTACTTC.

This clonotype was recorded a few times. The chain has TRBV24-1 and TRBJ2-5; the match to TRBD1 covers 7 bases. This CDR3 region has 15 residues. CDR1 is KGHDR and CDR2 is SFDVKD in the germline V gene. V lost 1 base and J lost 5; bases outside the gene matches: 6. The CDR3: CATSDFQGGLETQYF. The CDR3, as DNA: TGTGCCACCAGTGATTTTCAAGGGGGCCTCGAGACCCAGTACTTC.

The V call is TRBV5-1, the J call TRBJ1-3; D might be TRBD1 (5 bases). The CDR3 runs 14 residues. With 1 base removed from V and 4 bases from J, the gap between germline ends came to 9 bases. Looked up from germline, CDR1 is SGHRS and CDR2 is YFSETQ. Here the CDR3 DNA reads TGCGCCAGCAGCTTGACCGGGGCGGGAAACACCATATATTTT. Its protein product is CASSLTGAGNTIYF.

The chain is built from TRBV4-2 and TRBJ1-4; 7 nucleotides match TRBD1. CDR1 is LGHNA and CDR2 is YNFKEQ in the germline V gene. CDR3 length: 15 residues. V shed 2 bases, J shed 2 bases, and the junction held 2 bases outside the gene matches. The CDR3 is CASSQQGVTNEKLFF. DNA of the CDR3: TGTGCCAGCAGCCAACAGGGGGTGACTAATGAAAAACTGTTTTTT.

The chain couples TRBV12-3 or TRBV12-4 to TRBJ2-3, with 11 bases matching TRBD2. The length of the CDR3 is 20 residues. Trimming cost V 3 bases and J 2 bases; bases outside gene matches: 16. CDR3 coding DNA: TGTGCCAGCAGTTTCCCCTGGGCTAGCGGGAGGTATCTCCCCACAGATACGCAGTATTTT. Amino acids: CASSFPWASGRYLPTDTQYF.